The next 19 T cell receptor beta chains were all read from a single sample in a study of blood T cell repertoires in COVID-19. Clones were read by immunoSEQ multiplex PCR, and TCRdb kept only the in-frame ones, dropping some. The repertoire holds some 180,000 clones, 70% to 85% seen once, with around an eighth in the top ten. Sequencing was done on a sample of peripheral blood. The receptors here all came from a man aged 45-65 years who had recovered from COVID-19.

The chain links TRBV5-4 to TRBJ2-7; 8 bases fit TRBD2. The CDR3 totals 15 residues. Germline V gives CDR1 SGHNT, CDR2 YYREEE (reference sequence). V was pared by 2 bases and J by 6 bases, with 10 bases of the junction left unmatched. The DNA for the CDR3 is TGTGCCAGCAGCTTCGGGACTAGTCTCGATGTCGAGCAGTACTTC. Its protein product is CASSFGTSLDVEQYF.

V usage is TRBV29-1 and J usage is TRBJ2-2, with unresolved D. Germline lookup yields CDR1 SQVTM and CDR2 ANQGSEA. The CDR3 totals 12 residues. The V and J ends lost 4 bases and 1 base respectively, with 4 bases between them. The CDR3 protein is CSVAQNTGELFF. DNA for the CDR3: TGCAGCGTTGCACAGAACACCGGGGAGCTGTTTTTT.

The CDR3 region is CSVAPMKGPGAYEQYF. The DNA for the CDR3 is TGCAGCGTCGCCCCCATGAAAGGCCCGGGAGCCTACGAGCAGTACTTC. The V call is TRBV29-1, the J call TRBJ2-7, with TRBD2 as a possible D gene (6 bases). CDR3 length equals 16 residues. Trimming removed 6 bases at V and 2 bases at J, with 23 bases between. Germline CDR1 and CDR2: SQVTM and ANQGSEA.

Regarding this clone: A much larger clone differs by one base, so this may be a read error. CDR3 region: CASSLVAGRNIQYF. CDR3 coding DNA: TGTGCCAGCAGTTTAGTAGCGGGAAGAAACATTCAGTACTTC. The V gene is TRBV28, the J gene TRBJ2-4; 8 bases map to TRBD2. In germline, CDR1 is MDHEN, CDR2 SYDVKM. The CDR3 is made up of 14 amino acids. J gave up 6 bases and V 2 bases, and 3 bases lay outside the gene matches.

Only a few counts were recorded for this clone. CDR3 protein: CASRDRGYEQYF. The DNA of the CDR3 is TGTGCCAGCCGGGACAGGGGGTACGAGCAGTACTTC. The rearrangement links TRBV2 to TRBJ2-7; 11 bases line up with TRBD1. The V segment lost 8 bases and the J segment 4 bases; nucleotides outside the gene matches: 1. CDR1 and CDR2 from the germline V gene are SNHLY and FYNNEI. The CDR3 has 12 amino acids.

The chain carries TRBV7-3 and TRBJ2-3, with 11 bases that match TRBD2. Trimming at V came to 5 bases and at J to 0 bases, leaving 7 bases not matched to a gene. The CDR3 has 17 amino acids. Germline CDR1 reads SGHTA; CDR2 reads FQGTGA. CDR3 sequence: CASSLLGLAASTDTQYF. DNA for the CDR3: TGTGCCAGCAGCCTCCTGGGACTAGCGGCTAGCACAGATACGCAGTATTTT.

This clone is a singleton in its sample. The chain carries TRBV27 and TRBJ1-5; D is unresolved. CDR1 is MNHEY, CDR2 SMNVEV, per germline (reference sequence). V was pared by 2 bases and J by 6 bases, with 8 bases between. CDR3 length: 13 residues. CDR3 DNA sequence: TGTGCCAGCAGTTTAGCGATACGTCAGCCCCAGCATTTT. Translated: CASSLAIRQPQHF.

The rearrangement uses TRBV11-2 and TRBJ2-2; TRBD1 agrees at 7 bases. Trimming at V came to 4 bases and at J to 8 bases, leaving 10 bases not matched to a gene. This CDR3 comprises 15 residues. The V gene's germline CDR1 is SGHAT and CDR2 FQNNGV. CDR3 in DNA: TGTGCCAGCAGCTCAAGAGGGGGCAGAGATGGGGAGCTGTTTTTT. The encoded protein is CASSSRGGRDGELFF.

This clone has only a few counts. The chain carries TRBV7-3 and TRBJ2-2, with D maybe TRBD2 (5 bases). Germline values: CDR1 SGHTA, CDR2 FQGTGA. Trimming took 2 bases from V and 5 from J, leaving 9 bases between them. The CDR3 is made up of 14 amino acids. This CDR3 is CASSLVPGTGELFF. In nucleotides, the CDR3 is TGTGCCAGCAGCTTAGTCCCGGGAACCGGGGAGCTGTTTTTT.

The chain recombines TRBV7-3 with TRBJ2-1, with a weak D call TRBD1 (7 bases). Trimming cost V 5 bases and J 13 bases, with 21 bases left between them. Germline CDR1 is SGHTA and CDR2 is FQGTGA. This CDR3 has 14 amino acids. The CDR3 DNA sequence: TGTGCCAGCAGCCCAGGGGGACTTCAACTGCCCCAGTTCTTC. This gives the protein CASSPGGLQLPQFF.

Comments on this clone: Germline and junction disagree at one end, which may indicate a read error. The chain joins TRBV11-3 to TRBJ2-3; TRBD2 might be the D (5 bases). CDR3 length equals 16 residues. The V gene's germline CDR1 is SGHNT and CDR2 YENEEA. CDR3 region: CAGSPGREIRLDTQYF. As DNA, the CDR3 is TGTGCCGGCAGCCCGGGGAGAGAGATTAGGTTGGATACGCAGTATTTT.

The chain is built from TRBV27 and TRBJ2-3; 11 bases fit TRBD2. Germline assignment: CDR1 MNHEY and CDR2 SMNVEV (reference sequence). Trimming at V came to 6 bases and at J to 1 base, leaving 9 bases not matched to a gene. The CDR3 is 17 residues long. The CDR3 here is CASRRKGTSGGTDTQYF. For the CDR3, the DNA is TGTGCCAGCAGGCGAAAAGGGACTAGCGGCGGCACAGATACGCAGTATTTT.

The genes are TRBV28 and TRBJ1-1, with 7 positions matching TRBD1. This CDR3 is 13 amino acids long. Trimming removed 7 bases from V and 0 bases from J; junction bases left unmatched: 2. Looked up from germline, CDR1 is MDHEN and CDR2 is SYDVKM. The CDR3 bases are TGTGCCAGCATCGGGACAGTGAACACTGAAGCTTTCTTT. Encoded protein: CASIGTVNTEAFF.

The J gene is TRBJ1-2, the V gene TRBV10-3; unclear D gene. Germline lookup yields CDR1 ENHRY and CDR2 SYGVKD. V was pared by 0 bases and J by 8 bases, with 7 bases between. This CDR3 is built from 12 residues. The chain's CDR3 is CAISESGAGYTF. The CDR3, as DNA: TGTGCCATCAGTGAGTCGGGCGCGGGCTACACCTTC.

The chain employs TRBV10-3 and TRBJ1-2, with 8 bases fitting TRBD1. The germline V gene has CDR1 ENHRY and CDR2 SYGVKD. V gave up 0 bases and J gave up 6 bases; unmatched junction bases: 6. CDR3 size: 15 residues. In DNA form, the CDR3 reads TGTGCCATCAGTGAGTCCGCAGGGGGCTACAATGGCTACACCTTC. This gives the protein CAISESAGGYNGYTF.

CDR3 region: CSVYSPGYNNYGYTF. As DNA, the CDR3 is TGCAGCGTTTATTCTCCGGGTTACAATAACTATGGCTACACCTTC. The chain carries TRBV29-1 and TRBJ1-2; D is ambiguous. Looked up from germline, CDR1 is SQVTM and CDR2 is ANQGSEA. V was clipped by 5 bases and J by 1 base, with 17 bases between them. The CDR3 is 15 residues long.

Here the CDR3 DNA reads TGTGCCAGCAGGGGTACAGGGCCTACTGAAGCTTTCTTT. It specifies CASRGTGPTEAFF. The chain has TRBV3-1 (or the pseudogene TRBV3-2) and TRBJ1-1; perhaps TRBD1 as D (6 bases). The length of the CDR3 is 13 residues. With 6 bases removed from V and 5 bases from J, the gap between germline ends came to 13 bases. The germline gives CDR1 LGHDT, CDR2 YNNKEL (reference sequence).

V usage is TRBV10-3 and J usage is TRBJ2-7, with 8 bases matching TRBD1. V lost 11 bases, J lost 4 bases, and 16 bases stayed unmatched. From germline, CDR1 is ENHRY and CDR2 SYGVKD. The CDR3 sequence is 15 residues long. Here the CDR3 reads CASHRTGGFSYEQYF. The CDR3 DNA reads as TGTGCCTCCCACCGAACAGGGGGGTTCTCGTACGAGCAGTACTTC.

The genes are TRBV3-1 (or the pseudogene TRBV3-2) and TRBJ1-1; possibly TRBD1 for D (6 bases). V lost 5 bases to trimming and J lost 6 bases, with 19 bases between them. CDR3 length: 15 residues. Looked up from germline, CDR1 is LGHDT and CDR2 is YNNKEL (reference sequence). CDR3 coding DNA: TGTGCCAGCAGCTATGCACAGGGTGATTGGGCTGAAGCTTTCTTT. It is translated as CASSYAQGDWAEAFF.